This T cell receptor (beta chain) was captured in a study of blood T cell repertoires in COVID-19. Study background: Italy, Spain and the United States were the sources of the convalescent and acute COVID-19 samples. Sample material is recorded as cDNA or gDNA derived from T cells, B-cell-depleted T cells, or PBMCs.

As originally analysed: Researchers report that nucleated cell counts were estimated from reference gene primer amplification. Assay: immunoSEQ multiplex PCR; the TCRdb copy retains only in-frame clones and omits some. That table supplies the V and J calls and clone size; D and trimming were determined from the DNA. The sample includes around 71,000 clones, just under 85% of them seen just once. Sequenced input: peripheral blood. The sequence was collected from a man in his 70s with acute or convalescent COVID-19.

CDR3 amino acids: CASQGGTEAFF. CDR3 nucleotide sequence: TGCGCCAGTCAAGGGGGCACTGAAGCTTTCTTT. The V gene is TRBV5-1, the J gene TRBJ1-1; weak D call: TRBD1 (6 bases). V lost 8 bases and J 4 bases, leaving 9 bases between the germline ends. The germline V gene encodes CDR1 SGHRS and CDR2 YFSETQ. This CDR3 region has 11 residues. Drawing the rest from reference TRBV5-1 and TRBJ1-1, the complete variable domain is KAGVTQTPRYLIKTRGQQVTLSCSPISGHRSVSWYQQTPGQGLQFLFEYFSETQRNKGNFPGRFSGRQFSNSRSEMNVSTLELGDSALYLCASQGGTEAFFGQGTRLTVV.